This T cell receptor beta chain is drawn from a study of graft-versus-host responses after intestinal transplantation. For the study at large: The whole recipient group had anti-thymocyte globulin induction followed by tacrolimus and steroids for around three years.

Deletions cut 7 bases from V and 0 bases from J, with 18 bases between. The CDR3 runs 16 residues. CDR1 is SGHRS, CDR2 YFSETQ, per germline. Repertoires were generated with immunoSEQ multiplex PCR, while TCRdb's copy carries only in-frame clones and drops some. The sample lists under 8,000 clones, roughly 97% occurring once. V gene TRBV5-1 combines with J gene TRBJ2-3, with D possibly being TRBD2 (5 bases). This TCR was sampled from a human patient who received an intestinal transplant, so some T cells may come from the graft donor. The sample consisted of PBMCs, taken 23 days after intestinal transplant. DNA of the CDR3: TGCGCCAGCCGTCTCGAGGGAGCGGCTAGCACAGATACGCAGTATTTT. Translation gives CASRLEGAASTDTQYF.